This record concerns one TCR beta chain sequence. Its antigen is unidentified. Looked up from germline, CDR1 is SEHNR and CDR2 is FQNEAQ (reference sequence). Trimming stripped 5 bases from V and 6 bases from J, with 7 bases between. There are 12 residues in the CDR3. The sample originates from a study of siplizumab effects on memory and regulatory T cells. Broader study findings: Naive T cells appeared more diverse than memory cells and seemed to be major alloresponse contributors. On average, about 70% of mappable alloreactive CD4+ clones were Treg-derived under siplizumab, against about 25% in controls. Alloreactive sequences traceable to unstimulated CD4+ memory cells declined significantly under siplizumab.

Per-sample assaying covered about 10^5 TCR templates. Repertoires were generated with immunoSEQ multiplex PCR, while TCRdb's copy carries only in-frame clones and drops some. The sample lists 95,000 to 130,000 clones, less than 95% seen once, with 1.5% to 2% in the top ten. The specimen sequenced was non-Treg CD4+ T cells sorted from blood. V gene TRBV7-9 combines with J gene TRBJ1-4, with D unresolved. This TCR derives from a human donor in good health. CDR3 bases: TGTGCCAGCAGCCCCCAGGATGAAAAACTGTTTTTT. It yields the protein CASSPQDEKLFF.